This T cell receptor beta chain was sequenced for a study of control samples from healthy donors and cancer patients. The CDR3 sequence is 13 residues long. Germline loops: CDR1 LGHDT, CDR2 YNNKEL (reference sequence). Note on this clone: At one of its ends the junction is not consistent with the germline gene, which may arise from a read error.

Profiling relied on immunoSEQ multiplex PCR, and the TCRdb table lists in-frame clones only, not all of them. The data hold roughly 180,000 clones, with 94% observed a single time. The V gene is TRBV3-1 (or the pseudogene TRBV3-2), the J gene TRBJ1-4; no firm D call. The source material was blood. The sequence came from a woman aged 18-29 years in good health. This chain's CDR3 is CASSQDLTAKKNF. The CDR3 bases are TGTGCCAGCAGCCAAGACCTGACGGCTAAGAAAAATTTT.